This entry describes one T cell receptor beta chain. Its cognate antigen is unknown. Per the germline V gene, CDR1 is PRHDT and CDR2 is FYEKMQ (reference sequence). The CDR3 sequence is 15 residues long. V shed 0 bases and J shed 5 bases, with 13 bases lying between them. These data originate in a study of cytomegalovirus exposure and HLA in healthy donors. General observations from the study: Most TCR beta V segments were productive about 90% or about 30% of the time in an earlier analysis. In all likelihood, a cluster of highly shared sequence variants was a sequencing artifact.

The PCR employed 60 Vbeta primers together with 13 Jbeta primers. Repertoires were generated with immunoSEQ multiplex PCR, while TCRdb's copy carries only in-frame clones and drops some. This sample carries 250,000 to 300,000 clones, around 90% of them seen once, and the ten largest clones take around 1.7%. This rearrangement joins TRBV13 to TRBJ1-2; D may be TRBD1 (5 bases). This receptor was obtained from a girl aged 2 to 10 in good health and CMV-seronegative. Sequences were obtained from PBMCs. The CDR3, as DNA: TGTGCCAGCAGCTTAGGCCTAATGGACAAATATGGCTACACCTTC. Protein sequence: CASSLGLMDKYGYTF.